A single sample is the source of the 17 T cell receptor beta chains below, sequenced in a study of regulatory T cells in long-lasting Graves disease. Arm-PCR of CDR3 regions with iRepertoire HTBI primers generated TCR beta libraries. TCRdb re-called the multiplex PCR reads through MiXCR, storing one row per CDR3 protein. Here the sample spans 350,000 to 550,000 distinct CDR3 sequences, approximately 15% being singletons. Time point noted: newly diagnosed GD, antithyroid drugs for less than 3 months. Scientists built the TCR library using RNA that was extracted from PBMCs. This same sample was also taken into another study, of T cells in Graves' hyperthyroidism and ophthalmopathy.

The sequences come from peripheral blood mononuclear cells (PBMCs), collected at new diagnosis, from a patient treated with antithyroid drugs. The receptors were sampled from a woman in her forties or fifties with Graves disease.

The CDR3 DNA reads TGTGCCAGCAGCTTAGGAATCCAAGACATGAGAGAGACCCAGTACTTC. It is translated as CASSLGIQDMRETQYF. V is TRBV11-2 and J is TRBJ2-5; D uncertain. V was cut by 1 base and J by 4 bases, with 16 bases left in between. Germline assignment: CDR1 SGHAT and CDR2 FQNNGV. The CDR3 loop spans 16 amino acids.

The table lists this clonotype with a few counts. This chain connects TRBV6-5 to TRBJ2-3; D perhaps matches TRBD1 (5 bases). CDR1 MNHEY and CDR2 SVGAGI come from the germline V gene. The CDR3 is 15 amino acids. The V and J ends lost 2 bases and 3 bases respectively, with 12 bases between them. The CDR3 coding sequence is TGTGCCAGCAGTTACGGCGGCAGGGCTACAGATACGCAGTATTTT. Its protein product is CASSYGGRATDTQYF.

The chain couples TRBV4-1 to TRBJ1-1, with D uncertain. The CDR3 is made up of 18 amino acids. The V end was cut by 2 bases, the J end by 0 bases, with 19 bases between. Germline lookup yields CDR1 MGHRA and CDR2 YSYEKL. For the CDR3, the DNA is TGCGCCAGCAGCCAACCATTCCTGGACGGAAACTTGAACACTGAAGCTTTCTTT. Its protein product is CASSQPFLDGNLNTEAFF.

This clonotype was found many times. The genes are TRBV20-1 and TRBJ2-2; 10 bases agree with TRBD2. Trimming took 4 bases from V and 4 from J; bases not matched to a gene: 6. Germline V gene lookup returns CDR1 DFQATT and CDR2 SNEGSKA (reference sequence). The CDR3 consists of 15 residues. The CDR3 loop is CSAIWPSGSTGELFF. The CDR3 DNA sequence: TGCAGTGCTATCTGGCCTAGCGGGAGCACCGGGGAGCTGTTTTTT.

This clonotype was detected ten times or more. The V gene is TRBV2, the J gene TRBJ2-1; TRBD2 matches 10 bases. CDR1 and CDR2 (germline): SNHLY, FYNNEI. CDR3 length: 16 amino acids. J gave up 5 bases and V 5 bases, and 9 bases lay outside the gene matches. The CDR3 loop is CASSPNSGRKNNEQFF. CDR3 sequence (DNA): TGTGCCAGCAGTCCTAATAGCGGGAGGAAGAACAATGAGCAGTTCTTC.

This clonotype was counted at least ten times. The rearrangement links TRBV18 to TRBJ2-5; no clear D. CDR3 length: 12 amino acids. V lost 2 bases and J 6 bases, leaving 7 bases between the germline ends. The germline V gene encodes CDR1 KGHSH and CDR2 LQKENI. The CDR3 loop reads CASSPNRKTQYF. The CDR3 DNA is TGTGCCAGCTCACCAAATAGAAAGACCCAGTACTTC.

This clonotype was found many times. The V call is TRBV18, the J call TRBJ1-5, with a possible D match to TRBD1 (5 bases). This CDR3 contains 15 residues. Germline-derived CDR1 and CDR2 are KGHSH and LQKENI. The V gene lost 3 bases and the J gene lost 0 bases, with 9 bases spanning the gap. The CDR3 sequence is CASSPAQASNQPQHF. In nucleotides, the CDR3 is TGTGCCAGCTCACCGGCACAGGCTAGCAATCAGCCCCAGCATTTT.

There are many counts of this clonotype. This chain uses TRBV10-3 with TRBJ2-3; possible D gene TRBD1, 7 bases. V lost 4 bases and J 1 base, leaving 15 bases between the germline ends. The length of the CDR3 is 16 residues. Germline-derived CDR1 and CDR2 are ENHRY and SYGVKD. The CDR3 here is CAISGAGQTRTDTQYF. CDR3 sequence (DNA): TGTGCCATCAGTGGGGCGGGACAGACACGCACAGATACGCAGTATTTT.

This clonotype occurred many times. This chain links TRBV28 with TRBJ2-7; D is unresolved. The CDR3 spans 14 residues. Per germline, CDR1 MDHEN and CDR2 SYDVKM. The V gene lost 5 bases and the J gene lost 6 bases, with 17 bases spanning the gap. CDR3 protein: CASSGPEKNGEQYF. Here the CDR3 DNA reads TGTGCCAGCAGTGGACCGGAAAAGAATGGCGAGCAGTACTTC.

The table lists this clonotype with many counts. The DNA of the CDR3 is TGCGCCAGCAGCGCGCTAACTGCTAGCACAGATACGCAGTATTTT. As protein: CASSALTASTDTQYF. The J gene is TRBJ2-3, the V gene TRBV5-1, with unresolved D. Germline V gives CDR1 SGHRS, CDR2 YFSETQ. The CDR3 sequence is 15 residues long. The ends were cut back, 4 bases at V and 0 bases at J, with 12 bases in the middle.

This clonotype showed up many times. The chain is built from TRBV24-1 and TRBJ1-2; 8 nucleotides agree with TRBD1. The CDR3 length is 15 residues. The V segment lost 4 bases and the J segment 5 bases; nucleotides outside the gene matches: 8. Per the germline V gene, CDR1 is KGHDR and CDR2 is SFDVKD. The CDR3 coding sequence is TGTGCCACCAGTGAATCAGGGGGCGCTCAGTATGGCTACACCTTC. It specifies CATSESGGAQYGYTF.

This clonotype was recorded at least ten times. Written as DNA, the CDR3 is TGTGCCAGCAGCCTACTAGCGGGAGGTTGGAATGAGCAGTTCTTC. It specifies CASSLLAGGWNEQFF. The J gene is TRBJ2-1, the V gene TRBV11-1; 12 nucleotides agree with TRBD2. V trimming: 5 bases; J trimming: 7 bases; junction bases outside the gene matches: 6. The CDR3 extends over 15 amino acids. Germline V gene sequence: CDR1 SGHAT, CDR2 FQDESV (reference sequence).

This clonotype came up many times. This rearrangement joins TRBV11-2 to TRBJ2-5, with D uncertain. Germline CDR1 and CDR2: SGHAT and FQNNGV. CDR3 size: 11 residues. Between the trimmed V and J ends, which lost 3 bases and 7 bases, there was a span of 6 bases. In nucleotides, the CDR3 is TGTGCCAGCAGCTTTACGACGACCCAGTACTTC. This encodes CASSFTTTQYF.

This clonotype was seen just once. One end of the junction fails to match germline, which may point to a read error. CDR3 in amino acids: CASGYSAGGVGGQETQYF. CDR3 bases: TGTGCCAGCGGTTACTCGGCAGGCGGGGTTGGGGGGCAAGAGACCCAGTACTTC. The V call is TRBV6-6, the J call TRBJ2-5; possibly TRBD2 for D (6 bases). The CDR3 is made up of 18 amino acids. Germline assignment: CDR1 MNHNY and CDR2 SVGAGI (reference sequence).

This clonotype was detected ten times or more. The chain carries TRBV28 and TRBJ2-5; 7 nucleotides match TRBD1. The J call may be mistaken, given a closer DNA end match to TRBJ2-1. From germline, CDR1 is MDHEN and CDR2 SYDVKM. This CDR3 region has 14 residues. The DNA for the CDR3 is TGTGCCAGCAGCCGCGTGACAGGGTACAATGAGCAGTTCTTC. Residues: CASSRVTGYNEQFF.

The chain couples TRBV5-5 to TRBJ1-2, with a tentative D call TRBD1 (5 bases). This CDR3 has 16 residues. V lost 0 bases and J 4 bases, leaving 16 bases between the germline ends. Germline CDR1 SGHKS, CDR2 YYEKEE (reference sequence). This CDR3 is CASSLARDLDSYGYTF. In DNA, the CDR3 is TGTGCCAGCAGCTTGGCCCGGGACTTAGACTCCTATGGCTACACCTTC.

There are a few counts of this clonotype. The chain carries TRBV27 and TRBJ2-5; D not certain. This CDR3 has 11 residues. The germline gives CDR1 MNHEY, CDR2 SMNVEV (reference sequence). Trimming took off 1 base at V and 7 bases at J, with 4 bases between the two ends. Here the CDR3 reads CASSLLGTQYF. The CDR3 nucleotides are TGTGCCAGCAGTTTATTGGGGACCCAGTACTTC.